This T cell receptor beta chain appears in the sequencing data of a study of CD8+CD57+ T cells in acquired aplastic anemia. Turning to the study itself: Sorted CD4+ plus CD8+ cells gave DNA averaging approximately 3.2 ug. Study results and caveats: Comparison of patients with controls identified around 28 shared CD8+ CDR3 sequences.

Germline V gene data show CDR1 as SGHNT and CDR2 as YYREEE (reference sequence). Trimming left V 1 base short and J 11 bases short, with 12 bases between. The CDR3 length is 12 residues. The template used for profiling TCR beta VDJ and CDR3 was genomic DNA. TCRdb reprocessed the reads with MiXCR, giving one entry per CDR3 protein. The repertoire holds around 120,000 distinct CDR3 sequences, with almost 40% as singletons. The patients chosen for sequencing had shown expansion of CD8+CD57+ cells (detected by flow cytometry). In its sample, this clonotype was seen many times. Its specificity is unknown. The chain links TRBV5-4 to TRBJ1-1; D might be TRBD1 (5 bases). Sample: sorted CD4+, CD8+, or CD8+CD57+ T cells (not recorded which) from PBMCs. This clonotype was sampled from a human donor with aplastic anemia. The CDR3 DNA reads as TGTGCCAGCAGCTTGACAGTGGGGGAGGCTTTCTTT. As protein: CASSLTVGEAFF. Complete variable domain (other parts from reference TRBV5-4 and TRBJ1-1): ETGVTQSPTHLIKTRGQQVTLRCSSQSGHNTVSWYQQALGQGPQFIFQYYREEENGRGNFPPRFSGLQFPNYSSELNVNALELDDSALYLCASSLTVGEAFFGQGTRLTVV.